These 5 T cell receptor beta chains came from one sample sequenced in a study of human T cells and chemical hapten exposure. Total RNA extraction was carried out from unfractionated whole blood. TCRdb re-called the 5' RACE reads through MiXCR, storing one row per CDR3 protein. The profile covers approximately 140,000 distinct CDR3 sequences, with roughly 4.1% appearing a single time and under 1.5% taken by the ten largest. The receptor set was obtained from a female donor in good health.

There are many counts of this clonotype. The V gene is TRBV5-1, the J gene TRBJ1-6, with TRBD1 as a possible D gene (6 bases). The CDR3 extends over 15 amino acids. Germline V lookup: CDR1 SGHRS, CDR2 YFSETQ. The ends were cut back, 2 bases at V and 7 bases at J, with 13 bases in the middle. The CDR3 coding sequence is TGCGCCAGCAGCTTAGGACAGTCCCGAAATTCACCCCTCCACTTT. It encodes CASSLGQSRNSPLHF.

This clonotype has a count of ten or more. This sequence joins TRBV4-2 and TRBJ1-3, with TRBD1 as a possible D gene (6 bases). Trimming pared 1 base from V and 1 base from J, leaving 11 bases between. CDR1 and CDR2 from the germline V gene are LGHNA and YNFKEQ. The CDR3 is 16 amino acids. The CDR3 loop is CASSQGGGMSGNTIYF. DNA of the CDR3: TGTGCCAGCAGCCAAGGAGGGGGAATGTCTGGAAACACCATATATTTT.

This clonotype was observed many times. The chain uses TRBV20-1 and TRBJ2-5; 10 bases are a match to TRBD2. The CDR3 spans 14 residues. With V trimmed by 6 bases and J by 1 base, 5 bases remained unmatched. Germline CDR1 and CDR2: DFQATT and SNEGSKA (reference sequence). In DNA, the CDR3 is TGCAGTGCAAAGAGCGGGGGGGCCCAAGAGACCCAGTACTTC. It yields the protein CSAKSGGAQETQYF.

This chain connects TRBV21-1 to TRBJ1-1; the table's D call, TRBD1, was not checked against the DNA. TRBV21-1 has pseudogene status. The CDR3 consists of 15 residues. This chain's CDR3 is CASSKSLQGNTEAFF. CDR3 sequence (DNA): TGTGCCAGCAGCAAAAGTCTACAGGGGAACACTGAAGCTTTCTTT.

This clonotype was recorded many times. The chain has TRBV20-1 and TRBJ1-1; no clear D. Trimming stripped 2 bases from V and 12 bases from J, with 10 bases between. The CDR3 totals 10 residues. In germline, CDR1 is DFQATT, CDR2 SNEGSKA (reference sequence). CDR3 sequence: CSARSLASFF. The DNA of the CDR3 is TGCAGTGCTAGATCTCTCGCCTCTTTCTTT.